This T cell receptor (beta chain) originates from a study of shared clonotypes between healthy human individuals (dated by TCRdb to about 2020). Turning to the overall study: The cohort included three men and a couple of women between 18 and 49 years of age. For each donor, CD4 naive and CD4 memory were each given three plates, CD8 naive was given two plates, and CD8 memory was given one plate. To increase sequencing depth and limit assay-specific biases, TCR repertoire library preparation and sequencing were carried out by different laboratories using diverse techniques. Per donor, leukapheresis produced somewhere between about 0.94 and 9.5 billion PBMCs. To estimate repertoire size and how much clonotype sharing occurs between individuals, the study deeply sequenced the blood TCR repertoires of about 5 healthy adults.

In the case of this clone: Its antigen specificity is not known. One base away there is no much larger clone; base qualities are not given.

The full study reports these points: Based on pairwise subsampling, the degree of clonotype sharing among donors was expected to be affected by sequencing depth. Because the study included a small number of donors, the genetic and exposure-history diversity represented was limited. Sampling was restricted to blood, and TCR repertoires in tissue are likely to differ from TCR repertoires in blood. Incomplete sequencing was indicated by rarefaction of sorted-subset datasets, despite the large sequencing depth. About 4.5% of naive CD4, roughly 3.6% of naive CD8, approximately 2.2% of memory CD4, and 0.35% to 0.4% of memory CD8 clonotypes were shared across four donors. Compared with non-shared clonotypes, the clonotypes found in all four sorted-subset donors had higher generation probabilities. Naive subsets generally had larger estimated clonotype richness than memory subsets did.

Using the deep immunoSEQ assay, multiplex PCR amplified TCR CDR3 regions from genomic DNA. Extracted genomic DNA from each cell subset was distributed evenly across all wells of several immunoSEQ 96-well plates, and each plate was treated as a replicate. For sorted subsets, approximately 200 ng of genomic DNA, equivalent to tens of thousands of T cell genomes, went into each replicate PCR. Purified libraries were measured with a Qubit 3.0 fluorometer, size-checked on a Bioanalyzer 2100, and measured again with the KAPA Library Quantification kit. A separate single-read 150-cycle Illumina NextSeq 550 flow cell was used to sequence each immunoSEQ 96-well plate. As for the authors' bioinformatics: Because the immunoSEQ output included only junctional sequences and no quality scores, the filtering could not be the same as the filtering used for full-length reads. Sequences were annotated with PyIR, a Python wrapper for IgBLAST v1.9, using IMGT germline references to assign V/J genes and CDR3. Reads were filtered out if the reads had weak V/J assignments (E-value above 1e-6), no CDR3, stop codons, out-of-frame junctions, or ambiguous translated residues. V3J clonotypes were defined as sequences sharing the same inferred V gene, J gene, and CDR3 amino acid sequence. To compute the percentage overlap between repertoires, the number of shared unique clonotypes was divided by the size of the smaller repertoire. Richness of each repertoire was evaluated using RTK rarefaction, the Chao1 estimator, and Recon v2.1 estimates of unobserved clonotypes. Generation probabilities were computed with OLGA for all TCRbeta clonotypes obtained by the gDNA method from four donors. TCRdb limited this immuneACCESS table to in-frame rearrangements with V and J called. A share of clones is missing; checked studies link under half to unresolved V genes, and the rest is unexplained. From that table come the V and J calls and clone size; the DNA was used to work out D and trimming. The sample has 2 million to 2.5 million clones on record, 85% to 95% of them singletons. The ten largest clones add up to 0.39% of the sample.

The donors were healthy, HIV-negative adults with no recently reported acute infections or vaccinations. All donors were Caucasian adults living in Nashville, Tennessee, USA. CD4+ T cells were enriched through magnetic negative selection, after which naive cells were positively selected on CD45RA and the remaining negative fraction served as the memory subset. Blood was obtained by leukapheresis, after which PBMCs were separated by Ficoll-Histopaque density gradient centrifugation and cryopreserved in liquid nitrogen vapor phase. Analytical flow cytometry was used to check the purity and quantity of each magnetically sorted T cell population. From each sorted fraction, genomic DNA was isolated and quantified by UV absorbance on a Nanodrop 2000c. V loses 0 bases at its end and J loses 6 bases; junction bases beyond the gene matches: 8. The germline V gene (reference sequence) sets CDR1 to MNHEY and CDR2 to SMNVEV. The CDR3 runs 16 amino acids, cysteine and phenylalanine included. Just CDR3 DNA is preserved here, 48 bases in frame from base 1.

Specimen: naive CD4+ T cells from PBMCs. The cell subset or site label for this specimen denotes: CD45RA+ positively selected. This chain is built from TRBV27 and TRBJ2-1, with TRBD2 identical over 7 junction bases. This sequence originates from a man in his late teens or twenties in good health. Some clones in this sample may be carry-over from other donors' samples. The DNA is TGTGCCAGCAGTTTATCACTAGCGAAGTCGGTCAATGAGCAGTTCTTC. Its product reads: CASSLSLAKSVNEQFF.